Reported below is one T cell receptor (beta chain). Its target is unknown. The sample originates from a study of post-analysis software for immune sequencing data. Notes on the study in general: Patients used five TRBV segments, including TRBV5-6, TRBV5-1 and TRBV20-1, more often than controls.

Germline CDR1 and CDR2: MGHDK and SYGVNS. V was shortened by 5 bases and J by 6 bases, with 13 bases between the two germline ends. The CDR3 has 13 residues. TCR beta cDNA libraries included unique molecular identifiers. Starting from about 1 to 10 million T cells, the study yielded roughly 0.5 million cDNA molecules. MiXCR, run by TCRdb on the PCR reads, gives a single entry per CDR3 protein. The repertoire has hundreds of thousands of distinct CDR3 sequences, approximately 57% of them found once; the top ten carry roughly 4.4%. The chain carries TRBV25-1 and TRBJ1-1; unclear D gene. The receptor comes from a girl aged 10-17 years with multiple sclerosis. The specimen was blood. The CDR3 DNA sequence: TGTGCCAGCAGTCTAAAGGGCGGATCTGAAGCTTTCTTT. This codes for CASSLKGGSEAFF. The full variable domain, in which reference TRBV25-1 and TRBJ1-1 provide the parts outside the CDR3, is EADIYQTPRYLVIGTGKKITLECSQTMGHDKMYWYQQDPGMELHLIHYSYGVNSTEKGDLSSESTVSRIRTEHFPLTLESARPSHTSQYLCASSLKGGSEAFFGQGTRLTVV.